The sequence of this T cell receptor beta chain was determined in a study of T-cell reconstitution after alpha-beta-depleted transplantation in children. This clonotype was counted many times. This CDR3 has 16 amino acids. Germline CDR1 and CDR2: MGHRA and YSYEKL. With V trimmed by 4 bases and J by 2 bases, 6 bases remained unmatched. The library targeted TCRbeta and was prepared with unique molecular identifiers. Using its own MiXCR run on the PCR reads, TCRdb lists one record per CDR3 protein. The sample lists some 100,000 distinct CDR3 sequences, roughly 16% seen once, with around a fifth in the top ten.

The chain is built from TRBV4-1 and TRBJ2-1; 9 bases are shared with TRBD1. This receptor was taken from a male patient aged 2 to 10 who had a stem cell transplant for acute lymphoblastic leukemia, so the T cells may come from the graft donor. The sequenced sample was PBMCs, mostly from graft donor cells, obtained 180 days after TCRalphabeta/CD19-depleted stem cell transplant. DNA of the CDR3: TGCGCCAGCAGCCCCCACGGGACAGGGCCCTACAATGAGCAGTTCTTC. This translates into CASSPHGTGPYNEQFF.